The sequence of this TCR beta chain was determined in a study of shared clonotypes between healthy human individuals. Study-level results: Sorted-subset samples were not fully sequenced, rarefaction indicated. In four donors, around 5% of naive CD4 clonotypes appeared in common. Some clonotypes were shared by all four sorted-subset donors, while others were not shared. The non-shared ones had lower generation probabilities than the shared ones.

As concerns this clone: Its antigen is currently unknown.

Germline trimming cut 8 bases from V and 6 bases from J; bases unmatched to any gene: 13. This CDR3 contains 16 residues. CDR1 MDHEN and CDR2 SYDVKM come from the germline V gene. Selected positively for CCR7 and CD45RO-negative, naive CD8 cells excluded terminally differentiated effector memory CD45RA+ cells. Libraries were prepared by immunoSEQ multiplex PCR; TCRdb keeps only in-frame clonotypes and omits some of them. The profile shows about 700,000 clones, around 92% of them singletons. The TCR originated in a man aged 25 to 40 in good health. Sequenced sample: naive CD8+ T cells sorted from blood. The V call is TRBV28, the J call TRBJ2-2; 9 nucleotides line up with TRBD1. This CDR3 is CASLPSGQGGSGELFF. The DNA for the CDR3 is TGTGCCAGCTTACCCTCGGGACAGGGCGGCTCCGGGGAGCTGTTTTTT. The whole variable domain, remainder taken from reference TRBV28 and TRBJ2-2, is DVKVTQSSRYLVKRTGEKVFLECVQDMDHENMFWYRQDPGLGLRLIYFSYDVKMKEKGDIPEGYSVSREKKERFSLILESASTNQTSMYLCASLPSGQGGSGELFFGEGSRLTVL.